One sample yielded the 4 T cell receptor beta chains listed below, sequenced in a study of OX40 agonist ivuxolimab in advanced cancers. Produced via immunoSEQ multiplex PCR; TCRdb's table is partial and in-frame only. The repertoire includes over 40,000 clones, 70% to 90% of them detected once, and 0.3% to 0.4% sits in the top ten. Sequencing was performed on CD4+ or CD8+ T cells sorted from blood, taken in a trial of the OX40 agonist ivuxolimab. The receptors here all came from an adult with an advanced solid tumor such as melanoma, head and neck, liver or kidney cancer.

The chain has TRBV6-6 and TRBJ2-3; no clear D gene. Deletions cut 7 bases from V and 2 bases from J, with 7 bases between. CDR1 and CDR2 (germline): MNHNY, SVGAGI (reference sequence). This CDR3 contains 12 residues. CDR3 loop: CASNDNTDTQYF. The DNA for the CDR3 is TGTGCCAGCAACGATAACACAGATACGCAGTATTTT.

The V call is TRBV11-2, the J call TRBJ2-2; no definite D call. This CDR3 is built from 19 residues. Trimming took 1 base from V and 2 from J, leaving 20 bases between them. Germline V gene lookup returns CDR1 SGHAT and CDR2 FQNNGV. The CDR3 nucleotides are TGTGCCAGCAGCTTAGGCCCGGCTCGTGGGCAGAGAAACACCGGGGAGCTGTTTTTT. Residues: CASSLGPARGQRNTGELFF.

The CDR3 loop reads CASSPRTGVSYGYTF. The CDR3, as DNA: TGTGCCAGCAGCCCCAGGACAGGGGTGAGCTATGGCTACACCTTC. The chain has TRBV28 and TRBJ1-2; TRBD1 matches at 9 bases. Looked up from germline, CDR1 is MDHEN and CDR2 is SYDVKM. V dropped 6 bases and J dropped 4; count of bases not matched to a gene: 9. This CDR3 is 15 amino acids long.

The gene calls are TRBV19 and TRBJ1-3; TRBD1 is a possible D gene (6 bases). The V gene lost 5 bases and the J gene lost 2 bases, with 16 bases spanning the gap. This CDR3 spans 16 amino acids. Germline V CDR1 and CDR2: LNHDA, SQIVND (reference sequence). The CDR3, as DNA: TGTGCCAGTAGTCCTAGAGGCGGGACACCTGGAAACACCATATATTTT. This gives the protein CASSPRGGTPGNTIYF.